A selection of T cell receptor beta chains follows, all from one sample in a study of somatic mutations in cytotoxic T cells in rheumatoid arthritis. Data came from immunoSEQ multiplex PCR; TCRdb stores just in-frame clones and leaves some out. Among 15,000 or so clones listed, almost 85% were seen once. The sequencing input was CD8+ T cells sorted from blood. The receptors derive from an adult with rheumatoid arthritis. Both conserved end residues are part of each CDR3. D genes are given only for firm matches. Size is omitted from some rows. Given values are once, few, many or a class for expanded clones.

TRBJ2-7 | . | . | TRBV5-6 | CASSLELSSYEQYF | TGTGCCAGCAGCTTGGAATTAAGCTCCTACGAGCAGTACTTC
TRBJ2-2 | . | TRBD2 | TRBV4-2 | CASSQYRGGIGELFF | TGTGCCAGCAGCCAATACCGCGGGGGGATCGGGGAGCTGTTTTTT
TRBJ2-1 | once | TRBD2 | TRBV13 | CASSPGGRGSWQFF | TGTGCCAGCAGCCCGGGCGGGAGGGGGTCCTGGCAGTTCTTC
TRBJ2-7 | . | . | TRBV27 | CASSPGYEQYF | TGTGCCAGCAGTCCAGGCTACGAGCAGTACTTC
TRBJ2-5 | . | TRBD2 | TRBV7-6 | CASSLEPPLAGGPIGETQYF | TGTGCCAGCAGCTTAGAACCCCCACTAGCGGGGGGGCCTATTGGAGAGACCCAGTACTTC
TRBJ1-1 | . | . | TRBV7-9 | CASSLLILNTEAFF | TGTGCCAGCAGCTTATTAATCCTGAACACTGAAGCTTTCTTT
TRBJ1-1 | few | . | TRBV5-1 | CASSAINTEAFF | TGCGCCAGCAGCGCAATTAACACTGAAGCTTTCTTT
TRBJ2-1 | . | . | TRBV4-1 | CASSQDERGYLYNEQFF | TGCGCCAGCAGCCAAGATGAGAGGGGCTACCTTTACAATGAGCAGTTCTTC
TRBJ2-3 | . | TRBD2 | TRBV5-6 | CASSGILAGGSTDTQYF | TGTGCCAGCAGCGGAATATTAGCGGGAGGAAGCACAGATACGCAGTATTTT
TRBJ2-2 | . | . | TRBV19 | CASLKGGEGTGELFF | TGTGCCAGCCTCAAGGGGGGTGAGGGCACCGGGGAGCTGTTTTTT
TRBJ1-2 | . | TRBD1 | TRBV29-1 | CSVESGDSYGYTF | TGCAGCGTTGAAAGCGGGGACAGCTATGGCTACACCTTC
TRBJ1-1 | . | . | TRBV19 | CASSPSGINTEAFF | TGTGCCAGTAGCCCTTCAGGGATAAACACTGAAGCTTTCTTT
TRBJ1-2 | . | TRBD1 | TRBV7-6 | CASSSLMGQGNYGYTF | TGTGCCAGCAGCTCACTTATGGGACAGGGAAACTATGGCTACACCTTC
TRBJ1-2 | . | . | TRBV13 | CASRAGRNYGYTF | TGTGCCAGCAGGGCGGGGAGGAACTATGGCTACACCTTC
TRBJ2-3 | . | TRBD2 | TRBV11-2 | CASSPGLGRGTNTDTQYF | TGTGCCAGCAGCCCGGGACTAGGGCGCGGGACGAACACAGATACGCAGTATTTT
TRBJ1-4 | . | TRBD1 | TRBV6-1 | CASTTYKDRNEKLFF | TGTGCCAGCACTACCTATAAGGACAGGAATGAAAAACTGTTTTTT
TRBJ1-4 | . | . | TRBV23-1 | CASSPLWEVANEKLFF | TGCGCCAGCAGTCCCTTGTGGGAGGTAGCTAATGAAAAACTGTTTTTT
TRBJ2-3 | medium-sized | . | TRBV4-1 | CASSQDRNTDTQYF | TGCGCCAGCAGCCAAGATCGGAACACAGATACGCAGTATTTT
TRBJ1-3 | . | TRBD1 | TRBV9 | CASSVGGGQSFSGNTIYF | TGTGCCAGCAGCGTCGGCGGGGGACAGTCCTTTTCTGGAAACACCATATATTTT
TRBJ2-7 | . | TRBD1 | TRBV5-1 | CASSLETGGFEQYF | TGCGCCAGCAGCTTGGAGACAGGGGGGTTCGAGCAGTACTTC
TRBJ1-3 | . | . | TRBV28 | CASSYMGVGRLGQPGNTIYF | TGTGCCAGCAGTTATATGGGTGTTGGGCGGCTAGGACAGCCTGGAAACACCATATATTTT